Below are 10 T cell receptor beta chains sequenced from a single sample in a study of T cell responses to AZD1222 COVID-19 vaccine. Repertoires were generated with immunoSEQ multiplex PCR, while TCRdb's copy carries only in-frame clones and drops some. The sample yields approximately 190,000 clones, approximately 92% seen once. The source material was peripheral blood, sampled on day 0 of AZD1222 vaccination. These receptors originate from an adult in good health.

The chain joins TRBV7-9 to TRBJ1-1; TRBD1 is a possible D gene (6 bases). The CDR3 runs to 15 residues. V lost 2 bases, J lost 1 base, and 11 bases lay in between. Per germline, CDR1 SEHNR and CDR2 FQNEAQ (reference sequence). The CDR3 DNA is TGTGCCAGCAGCTTACAGGGGCGGGGGAACACTGAAGCTTTCTTT. It encodes CASSLQGRGNTEAFF. Variable domain in full (rest from reference TRBV7-9 and TRBJ1-1): DTGVSQNPRHKITKRGQNVTFRCDPISEHNRLYWYRQTLGQGPEFLTYFQNEAQLEKSRLLSDRFSAERPKGSFSTLEIQRTEQGDSAMYLCASSLQGRGNTEAFFGQGTRLTVV.

A word on this clone: Other DNA sequences in this specimen translate into the identical CDR3. V usage is TRBV7-2 and J usage is TRBJ1-1; unclear D gene. The germline V gene has CDR1 SGHTA and CDR2 FQGNSA. Trimming removed 2 bases from V and 3 bases from J, with 10 bases in between. The CDR3 has 14 residues. The CDR3: CASSLRVRDTEAFF. DNA of the CDR3: TGTGCCAGCAGCTTACGGGTCCGGGACACTGAAGCTTTCTTT.

CDR3 protein: CASSPGLAVYEQYF. Here the CDR3 DNA reads TGTGCCAGCAGTCCTGGACTAGCGGTCTACGAGCAGTACTTC. V and J are TRBV27 and TRBJ2-7; TRBD2 matches at 10 bases. Germline V gene lookup returns CDR1 MNHEY and CDR2 SMNVEV (reference sequence). This CDR3 comprises 14 residues. With 5 bases clipped from V and 3 bases from J, the junction kept 4 bases outside the gene matches.

The rearrangement joins TRBV27 to TRBJ2-3, with D hard to call. The germline gives CDR1 MNHEY, CDR2 SMNVEV (reference sequence). CDR3 length: 12 residues. Trimming stripped 5 bases from V and 0 bases from J, with 3 bases between. Here the CDR3 reads CASSHSTDTQYF. The CDR3 coding sequence is TGTGCCAGCAGTCATAGCACAGATACGCAGTATTTT.

The chain employs TRBV19 and TRBJ1-5, with 8 bases that match TRBD1. Germline V CDR1 and CDR2: LNHDA, SQIVND (reference sequence). The CDR3 extends over 14 amino acids. J gave up 5 bases and V 1 base, and 1 base lay outside the gene matches. The CDR3 DNA reads TGTGCCAGTAGTATAGGGGACAGGTATCAGCCCCAGCATTTT. Translating it yields CASSIGDRYQPQHF. Using reference TRBV19 and TRBJ1-5 for the parts outside the CDR3, the full variable domain is DGGITQSPKYLFRKEGQNVTLSCEQNLNHDAMYWYRQDPGQGLRLIYYSQIVNDFQKGDIAEGYSVSREKKESFPLTVTSAQKNPTAFYLCASSIGDRYQPQHFGDGTRLSIL.

Worth noting for this clone: Other nucleotide sequences from this sample produce the same CDR3. The chain uses TRBV15 and TRBJ1-3; no definite D call. The CDR3 covers 15 residues. V was trimmed by 0 bases and J by 4 bases, leaving 10 bases between them. Per germline, CDR1 LNHNV and CDR2 YYDKDF (reference sequence). Written as DNA, the CDR3 is TGTGCCACCAGCAGAGATCGGACGGCAGGAAACACCATATATTTT. It translates to CATSRDRTAGNTIYF.

V is TRBV7-2 and J is TRBJ1-2; perhaps TRBD1 as D (6 bases). CDR3 length: 15 residues. Germline assignment: CDR1 SGHTA and CDR2 FQGNSA. With 1 base removed from V and 8 bases from J, the gap between germline ends came to 17 bases. CDR3 nucleotides: TGTGCCAGCAGCTTAGGGTCCGACAGGAACGGGGGCTACACCTTC. It encodes CASSLGSDRNGGYTF. Filled out from reference TRBV7-2 and TRBJ1-2, the complete variable domain reads GAGVSQSPSNKVTEKGKDVELRCDPISGHTALYWYRQSLGQGLEFLIYFQGNSAPDKSGLPSDRFSAERTGGSVSTLTIQRTQQEDSAVYLCASSLGSDRNGGYTFGSGTRLTVV.

The rearrangement uses TRBV7-2 and TRBJ1-4; weak D call: TRBD1 (5 bases). Deletions cut 8 bases from V and 7 bases from J, with 20 bases between. Germline-derived CDR1 and CDR2 are SGHTA and FQGNSA. The CDR3 extends over 15 amino acids. The CDR3 nucleotides are TGTGCCAGCCGCCTGACGGGGGGTTCGACTGAAAAACTGTTTTTT. This translates into CASRLTGGSTEKLFF.

The chain has TRBV9 and TRBJ1-6, with D possibly matching TRBD1 (6 bases). Trimming took 0 bases from V and 7 from J, leaving 11 bases between them. CDR1 is SGDLS and CDR2 is YYNGEE in the germline V gene. The CDR3 totals 15 residues. CDR3 sequence: CASSVGQQGNSPLHF. The DNA of the CDR3 is TGTGCCAGCAGCGTAGGGCAACAGGGAAATTCACCCCTCCACTTT.

This clone came up a few times. This sequence joins TRBV7-8 and TRBJ1-6; perhaps TRBD1 as D (6 bases). The CDR3 spans 15 residues. Germline lookup yields CDR1 SGHVS and CDR2 FQNEAQ. The V and J ends lost 1 base and 7 bases respectively, with 11 bases between them. The CDR3 DNA is TGTGCCAGCAGCTTAGTGGACAGAGGGAATTCACCCCTCCACTTT. Translating it yields CASSLVDRGNSPLHF.